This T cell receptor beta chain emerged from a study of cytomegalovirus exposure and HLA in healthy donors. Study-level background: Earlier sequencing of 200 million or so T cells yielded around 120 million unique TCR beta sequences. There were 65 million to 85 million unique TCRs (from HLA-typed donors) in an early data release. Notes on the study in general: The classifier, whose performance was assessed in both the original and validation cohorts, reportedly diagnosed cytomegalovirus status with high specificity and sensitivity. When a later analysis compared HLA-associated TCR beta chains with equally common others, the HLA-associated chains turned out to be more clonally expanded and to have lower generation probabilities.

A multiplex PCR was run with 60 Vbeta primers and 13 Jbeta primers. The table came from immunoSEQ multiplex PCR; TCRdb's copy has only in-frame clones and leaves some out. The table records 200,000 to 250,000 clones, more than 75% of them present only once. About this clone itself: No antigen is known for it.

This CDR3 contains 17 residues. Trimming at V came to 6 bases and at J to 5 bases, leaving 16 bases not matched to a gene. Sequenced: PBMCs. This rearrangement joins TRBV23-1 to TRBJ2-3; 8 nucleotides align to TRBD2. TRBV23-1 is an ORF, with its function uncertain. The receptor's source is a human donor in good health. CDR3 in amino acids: CASRNRERTSIGDTQYF. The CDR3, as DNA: TGCGCCAGCAGGAACAGGGAGAGGACTAGCATCGGAGATACGCAGTATTTT.